This TCR beta chain was captured by sequencing in a study of radiation and T cells in renal cell carcinoma. Study-level background: Nephrectomy followed 15 Gy stereotactic body radiation by 4 weeks.

Time point described: blood 2 weeks post-SBRT. Treatment noted: 15 Gy SBRT to primary tumor, nephrectomy 4 weeks later. After SBRT, blood was collected at 2 and 4 weeks, plus baseline. The patient's renal cell carcinoma had clear cell pathology. In regard to this clone: Antigen specificity is unknown.

Libraries were prepared by immunoSEQ multiplex PCR; TCRdb keeps only in-frame clonotypes and omits some of them. Found here are roughly 120,000 clones, approximately 75% of them singletons; the top ten hold 1.9%. Study-wide points: In blood, top tumor clones expanded by 2 weeks, shrinking by 4.

After removal of 2 bases from V and 8 bases from J, the junction contained 7 bases not matched to a gene. The CDR3 contains 15 residues. CDR1 and CDR2 (germline): MGHDK, SYGVNS. This TCR came from an older woman with renal cell carcinoma. The chain recombines TRBV25-1 with TRBJ1-4; 8 nucleotides align to TRBD1. Source: blood, taken from a patient whose treatment included radiotherapy and nephrectomy. CDR3 amino acids: CASSEAQGAREKLFF. CDR3 bases: TGTGCCAGCAGTGAAGCCCAGGGGGCAAGAGAAAAACTGTTTTTT.